Sequencing of this T cell receptor (beta chain) was carried out in a study of blood T cells in healthy people across ages. As for the study in general: With template switching, about one barcoded beta molecule was captured per two T cells. Findings of the study overall: Unknown donor CMV status possibly confounded expanded clonotype changes. A roughly linear fall in TCR beta diversity per million T cells was seen with increasing age.

As regards this clonotype: Its antigen remains unknown.

With a J-beta primer mix and a sample-barcoded 5' primer, a second PCR ran roughly 6 to 11 cycles. Sequencing of every sample gave 2.5 million or more CDR3-containing paired-end reads. Each CDR3 protein gets one entry after TCRdb re-called the 5' RACE reads with MiXCR. Found here are about 1.4 million distinct CDR3 sequences, 55% to 75% of them singletons; the top ten hold 6.5% to 8%. Germline values: CDR1 LGHDT, CDR2 YNNKEL (reference sequence). V was clipped by 4 bases and J by 0 bases, with 9 bases between them. The length of the CDR3 is 15 residues. The genes are TRBV3-1 and TRBJ1-4; D ambiguous. The receptor was derived from a man younger than 35 in good health. The sequenced sample consisted of blood. The CDR3 loop is CASSLTTTTNEKLFF. CDR3 DNA sequence: TGTGCCAGCAGCCTGACAACTACAACTAATGAAAAACTGTTTTTT. The entire variable domain, with the rest obtained from reference TRBV3-1 and TRBJ1-4, is as follows: DTAVSQTPKYLVTQMGNDKSIKCEQNLGHDTMYWYKQDSKKFLKIMFSYNNKELIINETVPNRFSPKSPDKAHLNLHINSLELGDSAVYFCASSLTTTTNEKLFFGSGTQLSVL.